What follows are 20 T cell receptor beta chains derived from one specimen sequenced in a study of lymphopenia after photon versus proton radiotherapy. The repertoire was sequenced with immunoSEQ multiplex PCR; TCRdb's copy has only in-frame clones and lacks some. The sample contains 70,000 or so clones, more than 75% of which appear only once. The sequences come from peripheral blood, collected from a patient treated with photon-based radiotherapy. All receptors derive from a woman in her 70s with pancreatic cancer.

The CDR3 spells CASSRQAGSYGYTF. The CDR3 region has the DNA TGTGCCAGCAGCAGACAGGCGGGTTCGTATGGCTACACCTTC. The J gene is TRBJ1-2, the V gene TRBV6-5; TRBD1 might be the D (6 bases). In germline, CDR1 is MNHEY, CDR2 SVGAGI. V was pared by 6 bases and J by 5 bases, with 16 bases between. CDR3 length equals 14 residues.

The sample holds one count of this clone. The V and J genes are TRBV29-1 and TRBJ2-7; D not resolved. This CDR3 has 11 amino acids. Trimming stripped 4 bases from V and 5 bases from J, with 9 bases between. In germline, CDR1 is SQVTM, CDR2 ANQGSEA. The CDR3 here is CSVVLGHEQYF. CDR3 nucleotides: TGCAGCGTTGTACTTGGCCACGAGCAGTACTTC.

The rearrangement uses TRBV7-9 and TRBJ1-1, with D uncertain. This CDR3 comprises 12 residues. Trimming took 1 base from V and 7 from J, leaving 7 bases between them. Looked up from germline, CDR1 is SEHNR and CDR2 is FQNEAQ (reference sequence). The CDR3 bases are TGTGCCAGCAGCTTAGATGTGGGTGAAGCTTTCTTT. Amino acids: CASSLDVGEAFF.

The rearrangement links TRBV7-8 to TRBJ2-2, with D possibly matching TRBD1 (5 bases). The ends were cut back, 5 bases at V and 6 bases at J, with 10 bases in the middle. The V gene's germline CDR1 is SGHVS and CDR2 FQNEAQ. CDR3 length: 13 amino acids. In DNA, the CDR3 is TGTGCCAGCAGCGATCGCAGGGCCGGGGAGCTGTTTTTT. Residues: CASSDRRAGELFF.

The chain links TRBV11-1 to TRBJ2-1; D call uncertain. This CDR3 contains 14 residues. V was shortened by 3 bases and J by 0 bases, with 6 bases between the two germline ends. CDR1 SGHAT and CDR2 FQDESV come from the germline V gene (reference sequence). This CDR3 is CASSFDSSYNEQFF. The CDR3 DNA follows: TGTGCCAGCAGCTTCGATAGCTCCTACAATGAGCAGTTCTTC. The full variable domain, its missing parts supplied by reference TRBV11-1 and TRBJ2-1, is EAEVAQSPRYKITEKSQAVAFWCDPISGHATLYWYRQILGQGPELLVQFQDESVVDDSQLPKDRFSAERLKGVDSTLKIQPAELGDSAMYLCASSFDSSYNEQFFGPGTRLTVL.

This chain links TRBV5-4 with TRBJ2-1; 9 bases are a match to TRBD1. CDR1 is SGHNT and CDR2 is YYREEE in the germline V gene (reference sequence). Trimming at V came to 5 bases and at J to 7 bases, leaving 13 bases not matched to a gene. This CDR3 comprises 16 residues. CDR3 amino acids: CASSFEMVDRGNEQFF. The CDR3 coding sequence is TGTGCCAGCAGTTTTGAGATGGTGGACAGGGGTAATGAGCAGTTCTTC.

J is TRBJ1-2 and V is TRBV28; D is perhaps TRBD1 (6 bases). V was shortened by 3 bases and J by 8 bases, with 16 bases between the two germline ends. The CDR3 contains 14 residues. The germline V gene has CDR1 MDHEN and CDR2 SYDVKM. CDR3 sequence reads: CASSFDGGPYGYTF. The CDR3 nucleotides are TGTGCCAGCAGTTTTGACGGGGGCCCCTACGGCTACACCTTC.

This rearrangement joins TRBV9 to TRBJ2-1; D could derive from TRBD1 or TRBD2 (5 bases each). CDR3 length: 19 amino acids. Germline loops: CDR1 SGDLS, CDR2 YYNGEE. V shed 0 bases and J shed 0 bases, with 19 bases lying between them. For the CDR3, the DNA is TGTGCCAGCAGCGTAGGCCCAGGTTTGGGACGGAGCTCCTACAATGAGCAGTTCTTC. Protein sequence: CASSVGPGLGRSSYNEQFF.

Here the CDR3 DNA reads TGTGCCAGCAGTTTCCTGAACACTGAAGCTTTCTTT. Residues: CASSFLNTEAFF. V and J are TRBV28 and TRBJ1-1, with unresolved D. Between the trimmed V and J ends, which lost 3 bases and 0 bases, there was a span of 2 bases. Germline CDR1 is MDHEN and CDR2 is SYDVKM. The CDR3 totals 12 residues.

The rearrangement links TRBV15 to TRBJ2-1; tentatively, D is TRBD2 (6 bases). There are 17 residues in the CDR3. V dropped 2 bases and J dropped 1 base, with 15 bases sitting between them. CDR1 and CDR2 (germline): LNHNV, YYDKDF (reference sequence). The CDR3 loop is CATSRWTGTGSYNEQFF. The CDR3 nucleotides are TGTGCCACCAGCAGATGGACCGGGACTGGGTCCTACAATGAGCAGTTCTTC.

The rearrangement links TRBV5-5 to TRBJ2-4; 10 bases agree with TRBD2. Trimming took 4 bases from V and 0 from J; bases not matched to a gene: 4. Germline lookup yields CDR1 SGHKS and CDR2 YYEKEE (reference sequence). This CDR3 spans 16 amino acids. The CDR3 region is CASSLRTSGAKNIQYF. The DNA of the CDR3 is TGTGCCAGCAGCCTTCGGACTAGCGGAGCCAAAAACATTCAGTACTTC.

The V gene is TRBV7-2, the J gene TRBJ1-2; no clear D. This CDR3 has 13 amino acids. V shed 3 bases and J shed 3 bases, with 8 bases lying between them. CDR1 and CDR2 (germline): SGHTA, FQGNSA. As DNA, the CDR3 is TGTGCCAGCAGCTTGTTGACCGACTATGGCTACACCTTC. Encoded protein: CASSLLTDYGYTF.

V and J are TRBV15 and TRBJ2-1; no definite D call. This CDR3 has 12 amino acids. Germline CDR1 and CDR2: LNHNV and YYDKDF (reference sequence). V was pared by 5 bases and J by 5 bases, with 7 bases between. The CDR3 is CATSFQDNEQFF. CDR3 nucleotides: TGTGCCACCAGCTTCCAAGACAATGAGCAGTTCTTC.

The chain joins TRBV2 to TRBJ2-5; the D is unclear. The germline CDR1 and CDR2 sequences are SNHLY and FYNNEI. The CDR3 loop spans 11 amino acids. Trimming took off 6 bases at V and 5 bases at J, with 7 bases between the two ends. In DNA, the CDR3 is TGTGCCAGCAGCCCATATGAGACCCAGTACTTC. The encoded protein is CASSPYETQYF.

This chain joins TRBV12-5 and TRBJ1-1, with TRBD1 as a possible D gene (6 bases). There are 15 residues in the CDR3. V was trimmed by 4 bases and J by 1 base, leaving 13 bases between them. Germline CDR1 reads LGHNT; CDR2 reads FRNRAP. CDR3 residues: CASGSSGTTNTEAFF. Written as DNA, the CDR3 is TGTGCTAGTGGTTCATCCGGGACAACGAACACTGAAGCTTTCTTT.

CDR3 residues: CASSGGTLNYGYTF. Here the CDR3 DNA reads TGTGCCAGCAGTGGAGGCACTCTTAACTATGGCTACACCTTC. This chain links TRBV2 with TRBJ1-2; D not resolved. This CDR3 comprises 14 residues. Germline V gives CDR1 SNHLY, CDR2 FYNNEI. Trimming cost V 4 bases and J 1 base, with 10 bases left between them.

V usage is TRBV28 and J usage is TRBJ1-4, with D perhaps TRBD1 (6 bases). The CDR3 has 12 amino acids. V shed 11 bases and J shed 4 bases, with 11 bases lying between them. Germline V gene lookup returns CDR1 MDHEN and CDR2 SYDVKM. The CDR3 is CAAGGHNEKLFF. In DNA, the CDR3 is TGTGCCGCGGGGGGGCATAATGAAAAACTGTTTTTT. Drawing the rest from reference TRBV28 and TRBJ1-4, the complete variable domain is DVKVTQSSRYLVKRTGEKVFLECVQDMDHENMFWYRQDPGLGLRLIYFSYDVKMKEKGDIPEGYSVSREKKERFSLILESASTNQTSMYLCAAGGHNEKLFFGSGTQLSVL.

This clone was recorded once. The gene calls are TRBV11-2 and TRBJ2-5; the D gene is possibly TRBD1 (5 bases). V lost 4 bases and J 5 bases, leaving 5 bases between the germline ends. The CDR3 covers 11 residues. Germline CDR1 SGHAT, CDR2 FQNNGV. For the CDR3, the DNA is TGTGCCAGCAGCTCAGGGGAGACCCAGTACTTC. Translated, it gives CASSSGETQYF.

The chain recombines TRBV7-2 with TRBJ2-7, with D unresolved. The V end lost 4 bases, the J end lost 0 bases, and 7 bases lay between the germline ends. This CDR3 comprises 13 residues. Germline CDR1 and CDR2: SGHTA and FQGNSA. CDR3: CASSSLSSYEQYF. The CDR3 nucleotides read TGTGCCAGCAGCTCCTTATCCTCCTACGAGCAGTACTTC.

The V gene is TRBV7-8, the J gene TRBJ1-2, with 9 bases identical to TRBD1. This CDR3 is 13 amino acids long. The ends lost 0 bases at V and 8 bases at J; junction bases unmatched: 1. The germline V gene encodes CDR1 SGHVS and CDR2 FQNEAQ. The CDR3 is CASSLATGGGYTF. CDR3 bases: TGTGCCAGCAGCTTAGCGACAGGGGGAGGCTACACCTTC. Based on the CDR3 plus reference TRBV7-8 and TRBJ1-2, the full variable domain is GAGVSQSPRYKVAKRGQDVALRCDPISGHVSLFWYQQALGQGPEFLTYFQNEAQLDKSGLPSDRFFAERPEGSVSTLKIQRTQQEDSAVYLCASSLATGGGYTFGSGTRLTVV.